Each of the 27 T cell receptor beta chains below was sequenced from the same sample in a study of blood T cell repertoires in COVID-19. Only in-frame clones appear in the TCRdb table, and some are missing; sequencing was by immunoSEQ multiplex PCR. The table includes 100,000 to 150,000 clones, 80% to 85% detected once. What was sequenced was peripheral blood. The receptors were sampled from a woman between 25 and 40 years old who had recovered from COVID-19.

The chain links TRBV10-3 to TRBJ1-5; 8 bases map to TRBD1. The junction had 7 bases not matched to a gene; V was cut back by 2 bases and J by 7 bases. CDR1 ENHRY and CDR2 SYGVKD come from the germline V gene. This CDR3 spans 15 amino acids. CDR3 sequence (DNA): TGTGCCATCAGTGAGACCCAGGGGGCCCAGCAGCCCCAGCATTTT. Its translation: CAISETQGAQQPQHF.

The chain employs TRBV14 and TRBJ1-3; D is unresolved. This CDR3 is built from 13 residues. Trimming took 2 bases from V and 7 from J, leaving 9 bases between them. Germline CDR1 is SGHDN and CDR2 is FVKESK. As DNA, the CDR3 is TGTGCCAGCAGCCAACTCTACCCGAACACCATATATTTT. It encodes CASSQLYPNTIYF.

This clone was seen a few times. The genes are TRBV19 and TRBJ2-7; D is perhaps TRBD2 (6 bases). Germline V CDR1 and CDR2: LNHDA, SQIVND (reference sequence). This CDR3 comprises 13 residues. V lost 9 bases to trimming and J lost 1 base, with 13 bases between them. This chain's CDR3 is CASMGTYSYEQYF. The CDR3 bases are TGTGCCAGCATGGGGACTTATTCCTACGAGCAGTACTTC.

The CDR3 is CASSPRGGRLNGYTF. The DNA for the CDR3 is TGTGCCAGCAGTCCCCGGGGGGGGAGGCTCAATGGCTACACCTTC. This chain joins TRBV27 and TRBJ1-2; D possibly corresponds to TRBD1 (5 bases). V was clipped by 5 bases and J by 6 bases, with 19 bases between them. The CDR3 consists of 15 residues. The V gene's germline CDR1 is MNHEY and CDR2 SMNVEV (reference sequence).

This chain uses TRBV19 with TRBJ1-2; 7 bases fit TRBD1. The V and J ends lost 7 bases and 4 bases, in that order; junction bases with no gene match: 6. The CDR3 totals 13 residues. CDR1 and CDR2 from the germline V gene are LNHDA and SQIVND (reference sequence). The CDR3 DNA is TGTGCCAGTACCCGACAGGGTTCCTATGGCTACACCTTC. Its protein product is CASTRQGSYGYTF.

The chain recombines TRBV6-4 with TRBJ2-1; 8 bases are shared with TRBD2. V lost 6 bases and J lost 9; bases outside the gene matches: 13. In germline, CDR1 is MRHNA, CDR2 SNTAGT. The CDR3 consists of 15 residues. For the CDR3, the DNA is TGTGCCAGCAGGCCAAGCGGGAGTCAAAGTATTGAGCAGTTCTTC. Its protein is CASRPSGSQSIEQFF.

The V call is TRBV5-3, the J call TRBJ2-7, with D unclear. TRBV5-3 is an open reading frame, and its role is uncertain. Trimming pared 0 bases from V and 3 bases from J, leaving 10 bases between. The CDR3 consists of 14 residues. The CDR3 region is CARSLARSYYEQYF. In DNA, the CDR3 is TGTGCCAGAAGCTTGGCGAGATCCTACTACGAGCAGTACTTC.

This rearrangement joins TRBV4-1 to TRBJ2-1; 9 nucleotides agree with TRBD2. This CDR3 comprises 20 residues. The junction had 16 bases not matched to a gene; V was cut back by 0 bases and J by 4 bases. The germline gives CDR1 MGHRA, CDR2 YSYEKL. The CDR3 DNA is TGCGCCAGCAGCCAAGAGGGTGGAGGTCGCGGGAGGGTCGGTTACAATGAGCAGTTCTTC. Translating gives CASSQEGGGRGRVGYNEQFF.

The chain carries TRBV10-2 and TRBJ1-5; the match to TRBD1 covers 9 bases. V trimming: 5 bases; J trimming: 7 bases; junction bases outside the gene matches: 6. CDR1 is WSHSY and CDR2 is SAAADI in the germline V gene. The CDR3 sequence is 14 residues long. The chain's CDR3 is CASSHRGRGQPQHF. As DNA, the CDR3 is TGCGCCAGCAGTCACAGGGGGCGAGGGCAGCCCCAGCATTTT.

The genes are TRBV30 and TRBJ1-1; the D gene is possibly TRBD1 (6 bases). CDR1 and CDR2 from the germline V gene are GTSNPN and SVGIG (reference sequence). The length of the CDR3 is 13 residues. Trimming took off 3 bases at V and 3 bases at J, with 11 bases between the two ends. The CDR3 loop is CAWRDSFDTEAFF. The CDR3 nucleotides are TGTGCCTGGAGGGACAGCTTCGACACTGAAGCTTTCTTT.

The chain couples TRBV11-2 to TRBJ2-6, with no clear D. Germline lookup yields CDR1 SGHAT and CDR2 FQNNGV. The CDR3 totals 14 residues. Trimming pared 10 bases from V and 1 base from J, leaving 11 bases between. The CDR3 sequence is CATLSGSGANVLTF. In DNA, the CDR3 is TGTGCCACCCTCTCCGGTTCTGGGGCCAACGTCCTGACTTTC. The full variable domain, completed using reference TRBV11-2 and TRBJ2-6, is EAGVAQSPRYKIIEKRQSVAFWCNPISGHATLYWYQQILGQGPKLLIQFQNNGVVDDSQLPKDRFSAERLKGVDSTLKIQPAKLEDSAVYLCATLSGSGANVLTFGAGSRLTVL.

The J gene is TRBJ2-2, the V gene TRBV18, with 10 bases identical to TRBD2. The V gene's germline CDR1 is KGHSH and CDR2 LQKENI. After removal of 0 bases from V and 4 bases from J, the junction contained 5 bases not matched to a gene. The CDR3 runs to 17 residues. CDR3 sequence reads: CASSPPWTSGPTGELFF. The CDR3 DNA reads TGTGCCAGCTCACCACCGTGGACTAGCGGTCCCACCGGGGAGCTGTTTTTT.

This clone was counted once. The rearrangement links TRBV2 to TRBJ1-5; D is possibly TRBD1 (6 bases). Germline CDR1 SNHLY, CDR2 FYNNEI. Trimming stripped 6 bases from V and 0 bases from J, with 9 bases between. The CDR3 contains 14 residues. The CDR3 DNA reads TGTGCCAGCAGCCAGGGGTTTAGCAATCAGCCCCAGCATTTT. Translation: CASSQGFSNQPQHF.

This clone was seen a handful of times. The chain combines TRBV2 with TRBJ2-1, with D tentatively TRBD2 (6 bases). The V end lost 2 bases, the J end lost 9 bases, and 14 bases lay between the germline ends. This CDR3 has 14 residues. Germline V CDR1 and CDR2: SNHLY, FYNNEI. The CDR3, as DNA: TGTGCCAGCAGTGAAAGTAGGGTGGAGGGTGAGCAGTTCTTC. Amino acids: CASSESRVEGEQFF.

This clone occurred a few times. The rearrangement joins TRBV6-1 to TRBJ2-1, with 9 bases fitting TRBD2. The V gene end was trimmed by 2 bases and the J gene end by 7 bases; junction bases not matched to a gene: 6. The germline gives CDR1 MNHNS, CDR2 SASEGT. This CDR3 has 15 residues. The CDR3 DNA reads TGTGCCAGCAGTGAAATAGCGGGGGTTTTGAATGAGCAGTTCTTC. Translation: CASSEIAGVLNEQFF.

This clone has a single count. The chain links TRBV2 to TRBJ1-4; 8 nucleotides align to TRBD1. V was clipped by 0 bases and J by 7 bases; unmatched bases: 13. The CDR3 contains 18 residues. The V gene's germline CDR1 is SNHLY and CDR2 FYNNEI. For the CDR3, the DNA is TGTGCCAGCAGTGAAGCACCATTCGGGACAGGCCGTTCTGAAAAACTGTTTTTT. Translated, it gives CASSEAPFGTGRSEKLFF.

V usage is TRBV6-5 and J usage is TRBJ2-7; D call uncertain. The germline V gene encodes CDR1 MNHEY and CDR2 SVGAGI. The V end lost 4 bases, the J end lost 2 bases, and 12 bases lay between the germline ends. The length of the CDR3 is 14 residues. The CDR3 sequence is CASSSATPTYEQYF. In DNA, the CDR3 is TGTGCCAGCAGTTCCGCTACGCCTACCTACGAGCAGTACTTC.

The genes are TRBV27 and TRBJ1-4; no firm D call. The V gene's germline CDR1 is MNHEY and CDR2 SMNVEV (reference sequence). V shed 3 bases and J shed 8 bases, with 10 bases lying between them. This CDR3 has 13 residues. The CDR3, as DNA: TGTGCCAGCAGTTTTATTATGGCCGAAAAACTGTTTTTT. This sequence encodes CASSFIMAEKLFF.

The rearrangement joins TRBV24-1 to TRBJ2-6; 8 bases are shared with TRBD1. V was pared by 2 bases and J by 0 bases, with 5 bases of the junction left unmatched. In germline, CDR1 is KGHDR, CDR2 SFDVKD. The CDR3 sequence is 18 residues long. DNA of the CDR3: TGTGCCACCAGTGATTCCTCCACAGGGGGCTCTGGGGCCAACGTCCTGACTTTC. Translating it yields CATSDSSTGGSGANVLTF.

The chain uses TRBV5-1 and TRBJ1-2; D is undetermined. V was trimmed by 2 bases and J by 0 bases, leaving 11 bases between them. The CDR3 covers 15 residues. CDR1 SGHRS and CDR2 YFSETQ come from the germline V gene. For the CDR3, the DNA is TGCGCCAGCAGCTTTTACAGAAAAGCTAACTATGGCTACACCTTC. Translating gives CASSFYRKANYGYTF.

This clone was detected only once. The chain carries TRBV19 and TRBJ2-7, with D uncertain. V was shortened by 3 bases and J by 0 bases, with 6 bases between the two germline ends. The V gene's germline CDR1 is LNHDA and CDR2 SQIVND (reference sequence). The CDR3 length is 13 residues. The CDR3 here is CASSITGSYEQYF. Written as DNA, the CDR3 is TGTGCCAGTAGTATCACGGGCTCCTACGAGCAGTACTTC.

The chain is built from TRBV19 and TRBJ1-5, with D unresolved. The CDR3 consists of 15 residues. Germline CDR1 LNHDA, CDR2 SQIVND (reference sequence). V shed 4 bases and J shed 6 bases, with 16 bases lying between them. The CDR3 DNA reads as TGTGCCAGTAGTACCTTATTCAGTAAAGTTCAGCCCCAGCATTTT. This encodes CASSTLFSKVQPQHF.

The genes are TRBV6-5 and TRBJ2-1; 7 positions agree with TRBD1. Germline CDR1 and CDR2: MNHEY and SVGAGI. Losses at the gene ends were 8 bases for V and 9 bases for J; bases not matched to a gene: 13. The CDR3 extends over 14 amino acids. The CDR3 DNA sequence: TGTGCCAGCGGAGACAGGGTCGGCGTAAGTGAGCAGTTCTTC. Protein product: CASGDRVGVSEQFF.

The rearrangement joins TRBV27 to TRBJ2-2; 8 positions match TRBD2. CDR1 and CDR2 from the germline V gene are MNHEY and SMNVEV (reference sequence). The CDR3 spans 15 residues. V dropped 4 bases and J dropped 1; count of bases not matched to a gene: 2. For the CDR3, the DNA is TGTGCCAGCAGTTATAGCGGGGTGAACACCGGGGAGCTGTTTTTT. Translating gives CASSYSGVNTGELFF.

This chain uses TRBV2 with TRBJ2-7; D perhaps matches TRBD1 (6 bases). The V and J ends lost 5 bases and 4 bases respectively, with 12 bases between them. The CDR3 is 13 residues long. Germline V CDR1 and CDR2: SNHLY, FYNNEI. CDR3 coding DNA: TGTGCCAGCAGTAACCAGGGGTCGTACGAGCAGTACTTC. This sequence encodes CASSNQGSYEQYF.

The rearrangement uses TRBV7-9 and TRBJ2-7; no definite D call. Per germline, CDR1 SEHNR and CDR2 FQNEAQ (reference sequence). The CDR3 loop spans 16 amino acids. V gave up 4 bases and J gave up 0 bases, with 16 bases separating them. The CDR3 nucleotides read TGTGCCAGCAGCTCCGAATGGTACGCGAGCTCCTACGAGCAGTACTTC. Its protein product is CASSSEWYASSYEQYF. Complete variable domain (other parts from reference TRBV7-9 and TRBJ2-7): DTGVSQNPRHKITKRGQNVTFRCDPISEHNRLYWYRQTLGQGPEFLTYFQNEAQLEKSRLLSDRFSAERPKGSFSTLEIQRTEQGDSAMYLCASSSEWYASSYEQYFGPGTRLTVT.

The CDR3 loop is CASSPRVGGTGESYGYTF. DNA of the CDR3: TGTGCCAGCAGTCCCAGGGTTGGGGGAACAGGGGAGAGCTATGGCTACACCTTC. This chain uses TRBV27 with TRBJ1-2, with TRBD1 matching over 7 bases. The V gene's germline CDR1 is MNHEY and CDR2 SMNVEV (reference sequence). With 5 bases clipped from V and 4 bases from J, the junction kept 19 bases outside the gene matches. The CDR3 spans 18 residues.